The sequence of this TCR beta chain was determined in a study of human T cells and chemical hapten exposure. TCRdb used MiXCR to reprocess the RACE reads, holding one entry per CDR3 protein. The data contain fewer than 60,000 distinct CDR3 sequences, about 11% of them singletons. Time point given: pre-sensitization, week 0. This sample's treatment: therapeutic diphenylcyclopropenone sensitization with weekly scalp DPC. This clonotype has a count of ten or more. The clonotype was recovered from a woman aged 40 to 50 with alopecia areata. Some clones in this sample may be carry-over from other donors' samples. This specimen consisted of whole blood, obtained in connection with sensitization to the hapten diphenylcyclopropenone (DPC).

CDR3 coding DNA: TGTGCCATCAGTAGGGGGGCCGGGGAGACCCAGTACTTC. As protein: CAISRGAGETQYF. This chain connects TRBV10-3 to TRBJ2-5, with D possibly being TRBD1 or TRBD2 (6 bases each). The CDR3 runs 13 residues. Trimming pared 5 bases from V and 5 bases from J, leaving 12 bases between. CDR1 ENHRY and CDR2 SYGVKD come from the germline V gene.